These 30 T cell receptor beta chains share one sample of origin, sequenced in a study of blood T cell repertoires in COVID-19. Libraries were prepared by immunoSEQ multiplex PCR; TCRdb keeps only in-frame clonotypes and omits some of them. The data contain a few hundred thousand clones, around 90% of them seen just once; the ten biggest clones take up 0.7% to 0.85%. The sequenced sample consisted of peripheral blood. The receptors derive from a man in his late teens or twenties with COVID-19, enrolled during active disease.

Written as DNA, the CDR3 is TGTGCCAGCAGCTTCAGAGCGGGGAGGTGGGGCACAGATACGCAGTATTTT. Residues: CASSFRAGRWGTDTQYF. The genes are TRBV5-4 and TRBJ2-3; 7 bases map to TRBD2. V dropped 2 bases and J dropped 1; count of bases not matched to a gene: 10. Germline assignment: CDR1 SGHNT and CDR2 YYREEE (reference sequence). The CDR3 is 17 residues long.

The gene calls are TRBV20-1 and TRBJ1-4; D remains unclear. There are 11 residues in the CDR3. Deletions cut 1 base from V and 9 bases from J, with 6 bases between. Per germline, CDR1 DFQATT and CDR2 SNEGSKA (reference sequence). The CDR3 here is CSARAGQKLFF. The CDR3 DNA is TGCAGTGCTAGAGCGGGTCAAAAACTGTTTTTT.

The rearrangement links TRBV15 to TRBJ2-7; D is possibly TRBD2 (6 bases). The germline CDR1 and CDR2 sequences are LNHNV and YYDKDF (reference sequence). V gave up 8 bases and J gave up 4 bases, with 12 bases separating them. The CDR3 runs 12 residues. The CDR3 spells CATGASEYEQYF. The CDR3 DNA is TGTGCCACCGGGGCTAGCGAGTACGAGCAGTACTTC.

This clone has only a few counts. V gene TRBV25-1 combines with J gene TRBJ1-1, with 8 positions matching TRBD1. The CDR3 covers 15 residues. V was pared by 2 bases and J by 3 bases, with 5 bases of the junction left unmatched. Germline CDR1 and CDR2: MGHDK and SYGVNS. DNA of the CDR3: TGTGCCAGCAGTGAAAACAGGGGGGGATACACTGAAGCTTTCTTT. Protein product: CASSENRGGYTEAFF.

The CDR3 bases are TGCGCCAGCAGACCCCAGAGCGTGGATAATTCACCCCTCCACTTT. Translated: CASRPQSVDNSPLHF. This sequence joins TRBV10-2 and TRBJ1-6, with no clear D. Trimming removed 6 bases from V and 5 bases from J, with 14 bases in between. Germline V gene sequence: CDR1 WSHSY, CDR2 SAAADI. The CDR3 extends over 15 amino acids.

The J gene is TRBJ2-7, the V gene TRBV6-5, with a possible D match to TRBD1 (6 bases). V gave up 1 base and J gave up 6 bases, with 13 bases separating them. The CDR3 spans 14 residues. Looked up from germline, CDR1 is MNHEY and CDR2 is SVGAGI. CDR3 sequence: CASSYFADSFEQYF. DNA for the CDR3: TGTGCCAGCAGTTACTTCGCGGACAGTTTCGAGCAGTACTTC.

V is TRBV14 and J is TRBJ1-1; D ambiguous. The V gene lost 0 bases and the J gene lost 0 bases, with 5 bases spanning the gap. The germline V gene has CDR1 SGHDN and CDR2 FVKESK. The CDR3 extends over 14 amino acids. Here the CDR3 DNA reads TGTGCCAGCAGCCAAGATCGCGTGAACACTGAAGCTTTCTTT. Translated, it gives CASSQDRVNTEAFF.

The CDR3 is CASSLVWTSGFSSYNEQFF. CDR3 sequence (DNA): TGTGCCAGCAGCTTAGTTTGGACTAGCGGATTCAGCTCCTACAATGAGCAGTTCTTC. The V call is TRBV7-9, the J call TRBJ2-1; 10 bases are shared with TRBD2. The CDR3 contains 19 residues. Germline V gene sequence: CDR1 SEHNR, CDR2 FQNEAQ (reference sequence). The ends lost 1 base at V and 0 bases at J; junction bases unmatched: 9.

This clone was recorded only once. This CDR3 reads CASSDVPSDTQYF. CDR3 coding DNA: TGTGCCAGCAGTGACGTCCCGTCAGATACGCAGTATTTT. The rearrangement joins TRBV6-4 to TRBJ2-3; the D is unclear. V was trimmed by 2 bases and J by 4 bases, leaving 7 bases between them. Germline CDR1 MRHNA, CDR2 SNTAGT. The CDR3 totals 13 residues.

V is TRBV21-1 and J is TRBJ2-3; the D call of TRBD1 is as the table states it, not checked on the DNA. TRBV21-1 counts as a pseudogene. The CDR3 totals 18 residues. CDR3 coding DNA: TGTGCCAGCAGCCCTCTAAATCAGGGGGCGTGCAGGACAGATACGCAGTATTTT. Protein: CASSPLNQGACRTDTQYF.

The rearrangement links TRBV5-4 to TRBJ2-7, with D perhaps matching TRBD2 (5 bases). V lost 0 bases, J lost 7 bases, and 14 bases lay in between. The germline CDR1 and CDR2 sequences are SGHNT and YYREEE (reference sequence). This CDR3 comprises 14 residues. Written as DNA, the CDR3 is TGTGCCAGCAGCTTGGGTCTGGGAGAAAGGGAGCAGTACTTC. It codes for CASSLGLGEREQYF.

This chain connects TRBV7-9 to TRBJ2-2; D is unclear. The CDR3 has 13 residues. Germline CDR1 reads SEHNR; CDR2 reads FQNEAQ (reference sequence). The V end was cut by 3 bases, the J end by 6 bases, with 8 bases between. CDR3 in DNA: TGTGCCAGCAGCTTCTACCCGGCCGGGGAGCTGTTTTTT. Translated: CASSFYPAGELFF.

The V gene is TRBV19, the J gene TRBJ2-1; 7 bases map to TRBD2. Germline lookup yields CDR1 LNHDA and CDR2 SQIVND (reference sequence). CDR3 length equals 14 residues. Losses at the gene ends were 4 bases for V and 5 bases for J; bases not matched to a gene: 5. In nucleotides, the CDR3 is TGTGCCAGTAGTAACCGGGACTATAACAATGAGCAGTTCTTC. Translated, it gives CASSNRDYNNEQFF. Drawing the rest from reference TRBV19 and TRBJ2-1, the complete variable domain is DGGITQSPKYLFRKEGQNVTLSCEQNLNHDAMYWYRQDPGQGLRLIYYSQIVNDFQKGDIAEGYSVSREKKESFPLTVTSAQKNPTAFYLCASSNRDYNNEQFFGPGTRLTVL.

V and J are TRBV19 and TRBJ1-3; 9 positions match TRBD1. V lost 7 bases, J lost 8 bases, and 9 bases stayed unmatched. This CDR3 is built from 14 residues. Germline values: CDR1 LNHDA, CDR2 SQIVND (reference sequence). CDR3 region: CASTLQGAKDTIYF. For the CDR3, the DNA is TGTGCCAGTACCTTACAGGGGGCTAAGGACACCATATATTTT. Variable domain in full (rest from reference TRBV19 and TRBJ1-3): DGGITQSPKYLFRKEGQNVTLSCEQNLNHDAMYWYRQDPGQGLRLIYYSQIVNDFQKGDIAEGYSVSREKKESFPLTVTSAQKNPTAFYLCASTLQGAKDTIYFGEGSWLTVV.

In its sample, this clone was seen once. The rearrangement joins TRBV7-6 to TRBJ2-5; D is undetermined. This CDR3 contains 17 residues. Germline V CDR1 and CDR2: SGHVS, FNYEAQ. With 1 base removed from V and 0 bases from J, the gap between germline ends came to 15 bases. In DNA, the CDR3 is TGTGCCAGCAGCTTAGTTAGTCAAGCCATAAACCAAGAGACCCAGTACTTC. Translation: CASSLVSQAINQETQYF. Full variable domain (rest looked up from reference TRBV7-6 and TRBJ2-5): GAGVSQSPRYKVTKRGQDVALRCDPISGHVSLYWYRQALGQGPEFLTYFNYEAQQDKSGLPNDRFSAERPEGSISTLTIQRTEQRDSAMYRCASSLVSQAINQETQYFGPGTRLLVL.

The rearrangement uses TRBV12-3 or TRBV12-4 and TRBJ2-7, with D possibly being TRBD1 (6 bases). The CDR3 runs to 13 residues. Trimming shortened V by 3 bases and J by 4 bases, and 10 bases separated the two germline ends. In DNA form, the CDR3 reads TGTGCCAGCAGTTTCTGGGGGCCTTACGAGCAGTACTTC. Its protein is CASSFWGPYEQYF.

The chain combines TRBV27 with TRBJ1-1; 8 nucleotides match TRBD1. Germline assignment: CDR1 MNHEY and CDR2 SMNVEV (reference sequence). The CDR3 covers 15 residues. The ends lost 6 bases at V and 1 base at J; junction bases unmatched: 7. CDR3 residues: CASRGQENSNTEAFF. CDR3 in DNA: TGTGCCAGCAGGGGACAGGAGAACTCGAACACTGAAGCTTTCTTT.

This clone came up a few times. The chain's CDR3 is CASSRRADTQYF. CDR3 nucleotide sequence: TGTGCCAGCAGCCGCAGGGCAGATACGCAGTATTTT. The chain uses TRBV5-5 and TRBJ2-3; D perhaps matches TRBD1 (5 bases). V was trimmed by 4 bases and J by 4 bases, leaving 7 bases between them. Germline CDR1 and CDR2: SGHKS and YYEKEE (reference sequence). This CDR3 contains 12 residues.

The chain couples TRBV19 to TRBJ2-3; D possibly corresponds to TRBD2 (6 bases). The CDR3 extends over 13 amino acids. From germline, CDR1 is LNHDA and CDR2 SQIVND (reference sequence). Trimming took 5 bases from V and 3 from J, leaving 9 bases between them. In DNA form, the CDR3 reads TGTGCCAGTAGTGCGGGAAGGACAGATACGCAGTATTTT. Its translation: CASSAGRTDTQYF. The full variable domain, its missing parts supplied by reference TRBV19 and TRBJ2-3, is DGGITQSPKYLFRKEGQNVTLSCEQNLNHDAMYWYRQDPGQGLRLIYYSQIVNDFQKGDIAEGYSVSREKKESFPLTVTSAQKNPTAFYLCASSAGRTDTQYFGPGTRLTVL.

This chain joins TRBV7-2 and TRBJ1-4; 8 nucleotides align to TRBD1. Germline V gives CDR1 SGHTA, CDR2 FQGNSA. V lost 2 bases to trimming and J lost 8 bases; unmatched junction nucleotides: 4. CDR3 length: 14 residues. The CDR3 here is CASSLQGAYEKLFF. The CDR3 DNA reads as TGTGCCAGCAGCTTACAGGGGGCTTACGAAAAACTGTTTTTT.

In nucleotides, the CDR3 is TGTGCCAGCAGGGACAGGTACACCGGGGAGCTGTTTTTT. The encoded protein is CASRDRYTGELFF. This chain joins TRBV6-5 and TRBJ2-2; 7 bases agree with TRBD1. Per germline, CDR1 MNHEY and CDR2 SVGAGI. V lost 6 bases to trimming and J lost 3 bases; unmatched junction nucleotides: 1. This CDR3 comprises 13 residues.

The rearrangement links TRBV4-1 to TRBJ2-2; a possible D gene is TRBD2 (6 bases). V lost 0 bases to trimming and J lost 7 bases, with 21 bases between them. The CDR3 length is 18 residues. The germline V gene has CDR1 MGHRA and CDR2 YSYEKL. As DNA, the CDR3 is TGCGCCAGCAGCCAAGAAGAGGGGCTACCAGCCGGGGGCGGGGAGCTGTTTTTT. It yields the protein CASSQEEGLPAGGGELFF.

This clone was recorded many times. The V call is TRBV2, the J call TRBJ1-5; possible D gene TRBD1, 6 bases. V lost 7 bases to trimming and J lost 7 bases, with 17 bases between them. The CDR3 consists of 14 residues. Germline CDR1 SNHLY, CDR2 FYNNEI. Here the CDR3 reads CASTSFRGGQPQHF. DNA for the CDR3: TGTGCCAGCACTTCCTTCAGGGGAGGGCAGCCCCAGCATTTT.

J is TRBJ2-1 and V is TRBV11-2; D might be TRBD2 (6 bases). The ends were cut back, 5 bases at V and 0 bases at J, with 23 bases in the middle. Germline CDR1 and CDR2: SGHAT and FQNNGV. The CDR3 spans 19 residues. This CDR3 is CASSIRFRDFKSSYNEQFF. CDR3 DNA sequence: TGTGCCAGCAGCATACGATTCCGGGACTTCAAAAGCTCCTACAATGAGCAGTTCTTC.

The rearrangement links TRBV19 to TRBJ1-4, with 7 nucleotides matching TRBD1. Germline CDR1 LNHDA, CDR2 SQIVND (reference sequence). V trimming: 5 bases; J trimming: 4 bases; junction bases outside the gene matches: 7. This CDR3 region has 15 residues. Written as DNA, the CDR3 is TGTGCCAGTAGTGTTACAGGGGCAGTTAATGAAAAACTGTTTTTT. This codes for CASSVTGAVNEKLFF.

This clone was picked up one time. This chain connects TRBV7-9 to TRBJ2-3; 8 bases agree with TRBD2. CDR3 size: 15 residues. V was clipped by 7 bases and J by 4 bases; unmatched bases: 10. Germline values: CDR1 SEHNR, CDR2 FQNEAQ (reference sequence). CDR3 nucleotide sequence: TGTGCCAGCAACGTAGCGGGAAGGAGGGCAGATACGCAGTATTTT. Protein sequence: CASNVAGRRADTQYF. The complete variable domain, with remaining parts taken from reference TRBV7-9 and TRBJ2-3, reads DTGVSQNPRHKITKRGQNVTFRCDPISEHNRLYWYRQTLGQGPEFLTYFQNEAQLEKSRLLSDRFSAERPKGSFSTLEIQRTEQGDSAMYLCASNVAGRRADTQYFGPGTRLTVL.

DNA for the CDR3: TGTGCCAGCAGCCAAGAAGGGCTAGCGGGAGCCTACGAGCAGTACTTC. Translated: CASSQEGLAGAYEQYF. The chain recombines TRBV4-2 with TRBJ2-7, with 10 bases aligning to TRBD2. CDR3 size: 16 residues. Trimming removed 0 bases from V and 2 bases from J; junction bases left unmatched: 4. The germline V gene encodes CDR1 LGHNA and CDR2 YNFKEQ.

V and J are TRBV7-2 and TRBJ2-7, with a tentative D call TRBD1 (6 bases). The V and J ends lost 0 bases and 6 bases respectively, with 12 bases between them. The CDR3 contains 14 residues. The V gene's germline CDR1 is SGHTA and CDR2 FQGNSA. CDR3 nucleotides: TGTGCCAGCAGCTTAGCGGGCAGGGGAAGCGAGCAGTACTTC. This translates into CASSLAGRGSEQYF.

This clone was seen only a few times. The chain employs TRBV30 and TRBJ2-3; D is unclear. In germline, CDR1 is GTSNPN, CDR2 SVGIG (reference sequence). V was cut by 1 base and J by 0 bases, with 5 bases left in between. The CDR3 extends over 13 amino acids. CDR3 DNA: TGTGCCTGGAGTGGTATTAGCACAGATACGCAGTATTTT. Protein sequence: CAWSGISTDTQYF.

The rearrangement joins TRBV19 to TRBJ2-7; TRBD1 matches 11 bases. CDR3 length: 15 amino acids. Germline assignment: CDR1 LNHDA and CDR2 SQIVND (reference sequence). With 6 bases clipped from V and 1 base from J, the junction kept 5 bases outside the gene matches. In nucleotides, the CDR3 is TGTGCCAGTAGAAACGGACAGGGGGCGTCCTACGAGCAGTACTTC. Amino acid sequence: CASRNGQGASYEQYF.